This T cell receptor beta chain was captured by sequencing in a study of graft-versus-host responses after intestinal transplantation. Study-wide context: Transplants were multivisceral, liver-intestinal, or isolated intestinal. Recipients were all induced with anti-thymocyte globulin, then given tacrolimus and steroids for roughly three years. Whole-study findings and limits: In recipient marrow, GvH clones were found, and some appeared first in ileum or blood. Clonal ratios of graft-versus-host to host-versus-graft in allografts were high for patients exhibiting graft-donor T cell macrochimerism.

Germline CDR1 is SGDLS and CDR2 is YYNGEE. The CDR3 sequence is 16 residues long. The V gene end was trimmed by 3 bases and the J gene end by 3 bases; junction bases not matched to a gene: 9. As concerns this clone: Its antigen is undetermined.

TCRdb's table, derived via immunoSEQ multiplex PCR, lists solely in-frame clones and lacks some. The data contain under 100,000 clones, around 93% of them singletons. Specimen: unstimulated CD8+ T cells sorted from spleen or lymph node cells, collected before transplant. The gene calls are TRBV9 and TRBJ1-2, with 9 bases that match TRBD1. The TCR sequence derives from a human donor who was the organ donor for an intestinal transplant. CDR3 residues: CASSGGDRVGDYGYTF. The CDR3 DNA follows: TGTGCCAGCAGCGGAGGGGACAGGGTCGGGGACTATGGCTACACCTTC.